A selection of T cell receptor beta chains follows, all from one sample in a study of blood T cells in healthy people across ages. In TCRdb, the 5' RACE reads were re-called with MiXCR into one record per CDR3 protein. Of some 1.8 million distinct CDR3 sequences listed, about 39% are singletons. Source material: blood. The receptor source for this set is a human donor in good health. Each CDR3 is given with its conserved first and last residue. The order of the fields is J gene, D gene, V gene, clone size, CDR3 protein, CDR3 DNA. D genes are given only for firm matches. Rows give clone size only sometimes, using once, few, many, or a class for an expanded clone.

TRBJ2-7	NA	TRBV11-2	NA	CASSSDRYYEQYF	TGTGCCAGCAGCTCTGACAGATACTACGAGCAGTACTTC
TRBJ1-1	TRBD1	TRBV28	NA	CASRKMGPGGGTQAFF	TGTGCCAGCAGAAAGATGGGACCAGGGGGCGGTACGCAAGCTTTCTTT
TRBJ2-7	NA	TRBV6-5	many	CASASTTNEQYF	TGTGCCAGCGCTAGCACGACGAACGAGCAGTACTTC
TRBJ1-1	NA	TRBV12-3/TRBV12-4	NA	CASSSHWDTEAFF	TGTGCCAGCAGCTCACATTGGGACACTGAAGCTTTCTTT
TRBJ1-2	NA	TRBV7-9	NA	CASSLMDIANYGYTF	TGTGCCAGCAGCCTGATGGACATCGCTAACTATGGCTACACCTTC
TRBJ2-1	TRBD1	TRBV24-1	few	CATSDADRVNEQFF	TGTGCCACCAGTGATGCGGACAGGGTCAATGAGCAGTTCTTC
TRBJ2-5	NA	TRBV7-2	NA	CASSLGGSIKETQYF	TGTGCCAGCAGCTTAGGCGGCTCCATTAAAGAGACCCAGTACTTC
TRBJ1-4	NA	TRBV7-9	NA	CASSWNAGPLRGSLEKLFF	TGTGCCAGCAGCTGGAACGCCGGTCCCCTCAGGGGATCATTAGAAAAACTGTTTTTT
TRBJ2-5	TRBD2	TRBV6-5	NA	CASRGLAVLETQYF	TGTGCCAGCAGGGGACTAGCGGTATTAGAGACCCAGTACTTC
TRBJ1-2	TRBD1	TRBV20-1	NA	CSATSGQGVPYGYTF	TGCAGTGCTACTTCCGGACAGGGAGTTCCCTATGGCTACACCTTC
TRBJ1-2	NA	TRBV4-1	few	CASRKEVQTPNYGYTF	TGCGCCAGCAGAAAAGAGGTACAGACTCCTAACTATGGCTACACCTTC
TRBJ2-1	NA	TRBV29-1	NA	CSVRVKYNEQFF	TGCAGCGTTAGGGTCAAGTACAATGAGCAGTTCTTC
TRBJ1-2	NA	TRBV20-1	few	CSARLQVDSGGYTF	TGCAGTGCTAGACTACAGGTCGATTCTGGTGGCTACACCTTC
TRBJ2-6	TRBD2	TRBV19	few	CASSIDPWGGSGANVLTF	TGTGCCAGTAGTATAGATCCTTGGGGGGGATCTGGGGCCAACGTCCTGACTTTC
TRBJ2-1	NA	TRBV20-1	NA	CSARDPLRGEQFF	TGCAGTGCTAGAGATCCTCTTAGGGGTGAGCAGTTCTTC
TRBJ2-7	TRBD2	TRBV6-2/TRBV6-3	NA	CASSNRLAAEGYEQYF	TGTGCCAGCAGTAACCGACTAGCGGCTGAGGGCTACGAGCAGTACTTC
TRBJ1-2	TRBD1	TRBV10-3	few	CAISETKQGEGYTF	TGTGCCATCAGTGAGACCAAACAGGGGGAAGGCTACACCTTC
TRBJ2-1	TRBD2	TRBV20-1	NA	CSAKGLALDEQFF	TGCAGTGCCAAGGGACTAGCGCTTGATGAGCAGTTCTTC
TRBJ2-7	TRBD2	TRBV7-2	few	CASSWTGTSGGPSSYEQYF	TGTGCCAGCAGCTGGACTGGGACTAGCGGGGGGCCCAGCTCCTACGAGCAGTACTTC
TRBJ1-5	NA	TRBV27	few	CASSRLGGDGDSNQPQHF	TGTGCCAGCAGTCGCCTGGGAGGGGACGGGGATAGCAATCAGCCCCAGCATTTT
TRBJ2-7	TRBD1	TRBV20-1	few	CSAEGQGISYEQYF	TGCAGTGCCGAGGGACAGGGAATTTCCTACGAGCAGTACTTC
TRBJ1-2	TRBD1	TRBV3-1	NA	CASSLRSGQSYGYTF	TGTGCCAGCAGCCTCCGATCGGGACAGAGCTATGGCTACACCTTC
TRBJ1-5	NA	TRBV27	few	CASSLLAASNQPQHF	TGTGCCAGCAGCCTTCTAGCAGCGAGCAATCAGCCCCAGCATTTT
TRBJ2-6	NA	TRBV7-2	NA	CASGGALLTGANVLTF	TGTGCCAGCGGGGGGGCGCTCTTAACTGGGGCCAACGTCCTGACTTTC
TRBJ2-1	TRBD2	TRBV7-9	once	CASSRGASGRNEQFF	TGTGCCAGCAGCCGGGGGGCTAGCGGGCGCAATGAGCAGTTCTTC
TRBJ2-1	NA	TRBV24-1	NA	CATSDSQYNEQFF	TGTGCCACCAGTGATTCCCAGTACAATGAGCAGTTCTTC
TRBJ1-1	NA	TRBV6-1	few	CASSEGGAEAFF	TGTGCCAGCAGTGAAGGGGGGGCTGAAGCTTTCTTT